A selection of T cell receptor beta chains follows, all from one sample in a study of memory CD4+ T cells and cytomegalovirus serostatus. Profiling relied on immunoSEQ multiplex PCR, and the TCRdb table lists in-frame clones only, not all of them. The data show 40,000 to 55,000 clones, with 65% to 85% seen just once and around 0.6% held by the top ten. The specimen was memory CD4+ T cells from blood. The receptors originated from an adult in good health and CMV-seronegative. CDR3s include the opening cysteine and the closing phenylalanine or tryptophan. The D gene is left open where the match is weak. Only part of the rows carry a size: once, few, many, or a class if the clone is expanded.

clone_size,v_call,j_call,d_call,cdr3_aa,cdr3_nt
-,TRBV5-1,TRBJ1-2,-,CASSLVPGSFGGYTF,TGCGCCAGCAGCTTGGTACCAGGGAGTTTCGGTGGCTACACCTTC
-,TRBV6-6,TRBJ1-1,TRBD1,CASSYFRDRMNTEAFF,TGTGCCAGCAGTTACTTCCGGGACAGGATGAACACTGAAGCTTTCTTT
-,TRBV5-1,TRBJ2-1,TRBD1,CASSYVTGGGGNEQFF,TGCGCCAGCAGCTACGTGACAGGGGGTGGTGGCAATGAGCAGTTCTTC
-,TRBV5-1,TRBJ2-5,-,CASSLTRGGATGETQYF,TGCGCCAGCAGCCTTACGCGTGGGGGGGCGACGGGAGAGACCCAGTACTTC
-,TRBV5-8,TRBJ1-1,-,CASSLRVGGSNTEAFF,TGTGCCAGCAGCTTGAGAGTAGGGGGTTCGAACACTGAAGCTTTCTTT
-,TRBV12-5,TRBJ2-1,TRBD2,CASGLGLAGVDEQFF,TGTGCTAGTGGTTTGGGACTAGCGGGGGTGGATGAGCAGTTCTTC
-,TRBV6-1,TRBJ1-1,-,CASFRGGGFAEAFF,TGTGCCAGCTTTCGGGGCGGGGGGTTCGCTGAAGCTTTCTTT
-,TRBV18,TRBJ1-1,-,CASSPGPGWAEAFF,TGTGCCAGCTCACCTGGTCCGGGGTGGGCTGAAGCTTTCTTT
-,TRBV5-1,TRBJ2-2,-,CASSLAGGGNGELFF,TGCGCCAGCAGCTTGGCCGGTGGTGGGAACGGGGAGCTGTTTTTT
-,TRBV7-9,TRBJ1-1,TRBD1,CASSAQGVNTEAFF,TGTGCCAGCAGCGCACAGGGGGTGAACACTGAAGCTTTCTTT
-,TRBV6-5,TRBJ1-4,-,CASSSKLSTNEKLFF,TGTGCCAGCAGTTCGAAATTGTCAACTAATGAAAAACTGTTTTTT
-,TRBV7-7,TRBJ2-7,TRBD1,CASSRDRGNEQYF,TGTGCCAGCAGCCGGGACAGGGGAAATGAGCAGTACTTC
-,TRBV11-1,TRBJ2-7,-,CASKGRSYEQYF,TGTGCCTCCAAGGGGAGGTCCTACGAGCAGTACTTC
once,TRBV5-6,TRBJ2-3,-,CASSYTGKDTQYF,TGTGCCAGCAGCTATACAGGGAAAGATACGCAGTATTTT
-,TRBV11-2,TRBJ2-1,TRBD2,CASSLSGGAGNEQFF,TGTGCCAGCAGCCTAAGCGGGGGGGCCGGTAATGAGCAGTTCTTC
-,TRBV7-6,TRBJ1-1,-,CASSQQMNTEAFF,TGTGCCAGCAGCCAACAAATGAACACTGAAGCTTTCTTT
-,TRBV7-3,TRBJ2-3,-,CASSPALSTDTQYF,TGTGCCAGCAGCCCCGCCCTTTCCACAGATACGCAGTATTTT
-,TRBV12-5,TRBJ1-3,-,CASGLSTGNTIYF,TGTGCTAGTGGTTTGTCCACTGGAAACACCATATATTTT
few,TRBV7-8,TRBJ1-3,-,CASSLQGHTIYF,TGTGCCAGCAGCTTACAGGGACACACCATATATTTT
once,TRBV7-2,TRBJ1-2,TRBD1,CASSFNPPGQPRNYGYTF,TGTGCCAGCAGCTTCAATCCGCCGGGACAGCCGCGCAACTATGGCTACACCTTC
few,TRBV5-6,TRBJ1-1,TRBD1,CASSSLTARTGMNTEAFF,TGTGCCAGCAGCTCTTTAACCGCCAGGACAGGGATGAACACTGAAGCTTTCTTT
-,TRBV7-9,TRBJ1-3,TRBD1,CASSPPGQGYSGNTIYF,TGTGCCAGCAGCCCCCCGGGACAGGGTTACTCTGGAAACACCATATATTTT
-,TRBV4-1,TRBJ1-2,-,CASSPEEGWTGYTF,TGCGCCAGCAGCCCCGAAGAGGGGTGGACGGGCTACACCTTC
-,TRBV15,TRBJ2-3,TRBD2,CATSRGQRGGVDTQYF,TGTGCCACCAGCCGTGGGCAGCGGGGGGGCGTCGATACGCAGTATTTT
once,TRBV27,TRBJ1-2,TRBD1,CASSHDRVGYGYTF,TGTGCCAGCAGCCACGACAGGGTCGGATATGGCTACACCTTC
-,TRBV23-1,TRBJ1-6,TRBD1,CASSHRSPPSQGADSPLHF,TGCGCCAGCAGTCATCGATCTCCCCCTTCTCAGGGGGCGGATTCACCCCTCCACTTT
-,TRBV2,TRBJ2-5,-,CASSSGVKETQYF,TGTGCCAGCAGTTCCGGGGTAAAAGAGACCCAGTACTTC
-,TRBV29-1,TRBJ2-6,-,CSVVGQGSGANVLTF,TGCAGCGTTGTGGGGCAGGGGAGCGGGGCCAACGTCCTGACTTTC
once,TRBV27,TRBJ1-2,-,CASSLSKVGELNGYTF,TGTGCCAGCAGTTTATCAAAGGTGGGGGAGCTAAATGGCTACACCTTC
-,TRBV6-6,TRBJ2-2,TRBD1,CASLRDRANTGELFF,TGTGCCAGCTTAAGGGACAGGGCGAACACCGGGGAGCTGTTTTTT
-,TRBV25-1,TRBJ2-5,-,CASSDYGPGETQYF,TGTGCCAGCAGTGACTACGGTCCAGGGGAGACCCAGTACTTC
once,TRBV4-2,TRBJ2-3,TRBD2,CASSQGSRGGSTDTQYF,TGTGCCAGCAGCCAAGGCTCGCGGGGGGGGAGCACAGATACGCAGTATTTT
-,TRBV6-1,TRBJ1-1,-,CASSDGGEYTEAFF,TGTGCCAGCAGTGACGGGGGAGAATACACTGAAGCTTTCTTT
few,TRBV30,TRBJ1-1,-,CAGQGYTEAFF,TGTGCCGGGCAGGGGTACACTGAAGCTTTCTTT
-,TRBV25-1,TRBJ2-3,-,CASSPPGTGTDTQYF,TGTGCCAGCTCGCCGCCCGGGACTGGGACAGATACGCAGTATTTT